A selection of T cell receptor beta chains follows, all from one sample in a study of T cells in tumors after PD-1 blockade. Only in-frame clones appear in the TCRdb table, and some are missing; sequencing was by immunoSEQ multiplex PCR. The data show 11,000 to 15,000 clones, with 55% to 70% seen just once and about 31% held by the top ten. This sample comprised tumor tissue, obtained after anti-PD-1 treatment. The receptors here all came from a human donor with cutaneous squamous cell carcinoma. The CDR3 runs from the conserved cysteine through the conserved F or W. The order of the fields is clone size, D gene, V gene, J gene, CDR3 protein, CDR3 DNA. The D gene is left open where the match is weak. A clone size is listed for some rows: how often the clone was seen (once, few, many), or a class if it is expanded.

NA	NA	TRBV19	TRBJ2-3	CASSIRPGAISTDTQYF	TGTGCCAGTAGTATTAGGCCGGGGGCCATTAGCACAGATACGCAGTATTTT
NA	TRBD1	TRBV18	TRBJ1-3	CASSRQGGQANSGNTIYF	TGTGCCAGCTCTCGACAAGGTGGACAGGCCAACTCTGGAAACACCATATATTTT
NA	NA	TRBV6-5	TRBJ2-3	CASSYTSGTGDTQYF	TGTGCCAGCAGTTACACTAGCGGGACAGGGGATACGCAGTATTTT
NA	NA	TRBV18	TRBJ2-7	CASSRSFNLYEQYF	TGTGCCAGCTCACGAAGTTTTAACCTCTACGAGCAGTACTTC
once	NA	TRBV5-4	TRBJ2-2	CASSLASRLEELFF	TGTGCCAGCAGCTTGGCCAGCAGGTTAGAGGAGCTGTTTTTT
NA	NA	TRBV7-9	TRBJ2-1	CASSPSGLSYNEQFF	TGTGCCAGCAGTCCCAGCGGGTTGTCCTACAATGAGCAGTTCTTC
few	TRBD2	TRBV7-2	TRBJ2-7	CASSLGGGLALSSYEQYF	TGTGCCAGCAGCTTAGGGGGGGGACTAGCACTGAGCTCCTACGAGCAGTACTTC
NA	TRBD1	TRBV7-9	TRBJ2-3	CASSFRDRATYF	TGTGCCAGCAGCTTCCGGGACAGGGCAACGTATTTT
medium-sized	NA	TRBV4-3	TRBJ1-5	CASSQDGGPSQPQHF	TGCGCCAGCAGCCAAGACGGAGGGCCCAGTCAGCCCCAGCATTTT
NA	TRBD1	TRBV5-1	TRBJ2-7	CASSLGQGHYEQYF	TGCGCCAGCAGCTTAGGACAGGGGCACTACGAGCAGTACTTC
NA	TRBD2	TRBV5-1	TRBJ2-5	CATRTSGGQQETQYF	TGCGCCACCAGGACTAGCGGGGGACAGCAAGAGACCCAGTACTTC
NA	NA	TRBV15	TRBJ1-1	CATSRGTGFDTEAFF	TGTGCCACCAGCAGAGGTACAGGGTTTGACACTGAAGCTTTCTTT
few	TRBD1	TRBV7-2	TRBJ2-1	CASSYRPGTGGGRFNEQFF	TGTGCCAGCAGCTACAGACCTGGGACAGGGGGCGGCCGGTTCAATGAGCAGTTCTTC
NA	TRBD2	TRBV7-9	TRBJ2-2	CASSRGANTGELFF	TGTGCCAGTTCGCGGGGGGCGAACACCGGGGAGCTGTTTTTT
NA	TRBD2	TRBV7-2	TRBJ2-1	CASSPPTSGSHDEQFF	TGTGCCAGCAGCCCTCCGACTAGCGGGAGTCACGATGAGCAGTTCTTC
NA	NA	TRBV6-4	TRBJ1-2	CASREEGGYGYTF	TGTGCCAGCAGGGAGGAGGGCGGCTATGGCTACACCTTC
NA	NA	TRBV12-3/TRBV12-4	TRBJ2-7	CASSFGQIHEQYF	TGTGCCAGCAGTTTTGGACAGATACACGAGCAGTACTTC
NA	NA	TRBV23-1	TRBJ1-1	CASSRPRGVNTEAFF	TGCGCCAGCAGTCGCCCAAGAGGGGTGAACACTGAAGCTTTCTTT
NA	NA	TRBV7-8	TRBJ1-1	CASSYLRDGEAFF	TGTGCCAGCAGCTATCTCCGGGACGGTGAAGCTTTCTTT
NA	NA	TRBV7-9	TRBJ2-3	CASSLLAFSDTQYF	TGTGCCAGCAGCTTACTAGCGTTCTCCGATACGCAGTATTTT
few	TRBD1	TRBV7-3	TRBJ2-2	CASSQRQGTGELFF	TGTGCCAGCAGCCAACGACAGGGAACCGGGGAGCTGTTTTTT
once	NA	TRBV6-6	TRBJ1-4	CASSRTSNEKLFF	TGTGCCAGCAGTCGGACGTCTAATGAAAAACTGTTTTTT
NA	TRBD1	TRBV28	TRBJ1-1	CASSLTGFQDTEAFF	TGTGCCAGCAGTTTGACAGGGTTCCAAGACACTGAAGCTTTCTTT
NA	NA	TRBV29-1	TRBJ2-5	CSAARGQETQYF	TGCAGCGCTGCTAGGGGACAAGAGACCCAGTACTTC
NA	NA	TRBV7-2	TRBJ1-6	CASSPIGQLNSPLHF	TGTGCCAGCAGCCCCATCGGTCAGCTAAATTCACCCCTCCACTTT
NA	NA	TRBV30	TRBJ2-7	CAWSGGRYEQYF	TGTGCCTGGAGTGGAGGACGGTACGAGCAGTACTTC
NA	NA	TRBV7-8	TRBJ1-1	CASSTQQARNTEAFF	TGTGCCAGCAGCACACAGCAGGCGCGGAACACTGAAGCTTTCTTT
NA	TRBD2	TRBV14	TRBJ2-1	CASSQGLAVNEQFF	TGTGCCAGCAGCCAGGGACTAGCGGTCAATGAGCAGTTCTTC
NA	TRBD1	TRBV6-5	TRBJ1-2	CASILGTVNYGYTF	TGTGCCAGCATCCTCGGGACAGTGAACTATGGCTACACCTTC
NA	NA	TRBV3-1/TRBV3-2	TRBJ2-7	CASSQAGPYEQYF	TGTGCCAGCAGCCAAGCGGGGCCCTACGAGCAGTACTTC
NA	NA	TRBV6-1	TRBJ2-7	CASSEYFDRPTHEQYF	TGTGCCAGCAGTGAATATTTCGACAGACCCACCCACGAGCAGTACTTC
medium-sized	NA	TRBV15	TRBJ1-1	CATRLGRPFNTEAFF	TGTGCCACCAGATTGGGACGCCCATTTAACACTGAAGCTTTCTTT
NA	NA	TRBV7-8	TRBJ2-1	CASSSRPGENNEQFF	TGTGCCAGCAGCTCTCGTCCGGGAGAGAACAATGAGCAGTTCTTC
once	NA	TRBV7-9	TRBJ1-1	CASTEPPQNTEAFF	TGTGCCAGCACCGAGCCCCCGCAGAACACTGAAGCTTTCTTT
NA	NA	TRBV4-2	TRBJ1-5	CASSQDLTKKSNQPQHF	TGTGCCAGCAGCCAAGATTTGACAAAAAAATCCAATCAGCCCCAGCATTTT
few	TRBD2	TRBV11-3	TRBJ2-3	CASSAGLAASTDTQYF	TGTGCCAGCAGCGCGGGACTAGCGGCAAGCACAGATACGCAGTATTTT
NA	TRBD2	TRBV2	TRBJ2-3	CASSEGPRGVGTQYF	TGTGCCAGCAGTGAAGGGCCGCGGGGGGTGGGTACGCAGTATTTT
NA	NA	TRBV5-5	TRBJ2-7	CASFGGAQTYEQYF	TGTGCCAGCTTTGGCGGGGCTCAGACCTACGAGCAGTACTTC
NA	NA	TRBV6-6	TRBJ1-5	CASSPTGNTQPQHF	TGTGCCAGCAGTCCTACAGGGAATACTCAGCCCCAGCATTTT
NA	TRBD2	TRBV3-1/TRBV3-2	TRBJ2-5	CASSLAGRLETQYF	TGTGCCAGCAGCCTAGCGGGGCGATTGGAGACCCAGTACTTC
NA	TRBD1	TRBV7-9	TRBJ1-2	CASSLGDRGRGYGYTF	TGTGCCAGCAGCTTAGGGGACAGGGGGCGAGGATACGGCTACACCTTC
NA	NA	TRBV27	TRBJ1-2	CASSFSPPAEGYTF	TGTGCCAGCAGTTTTTCCCCCCCTGCAGAAGGCTACACCTTC
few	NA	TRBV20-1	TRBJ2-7	CSIAGTYEQYF	TGCAGTATCGCGGGGACGTACGAGCAGTACTTC
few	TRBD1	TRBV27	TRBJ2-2	CASSSRTGNTGELFF	TGTGCCAGCAGTTCCCGGACAGGGAACACCGGGGAGCTGTTTTTT
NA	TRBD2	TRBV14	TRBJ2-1	CASSREVAGTYNEQFF	TGTGCCAGCAGCCGGGAGGTAGCGGGTACTTACAATGAGCAGTTCTTC
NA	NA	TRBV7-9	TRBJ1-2	CASSPGAHNYGYTF	TGTGCCAGCAGCCCAGGAGCACATAACTATGGCTACACCTTC
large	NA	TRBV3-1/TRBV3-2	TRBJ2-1	CASSQEANEQFF	TGTGCCAGCAGCCAAGAGGCGAATGAGCAGTTCTTC
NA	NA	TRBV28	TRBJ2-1	CASQGLHNEQFF	TGTGCCAGTCAAGGGTTACACAATGAGCAGTTCTTC
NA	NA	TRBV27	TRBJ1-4	CASRGEVGEKLFF	TGTGCCAGCAGGGGGGAGGTCGGGGAAAAACTGTTTTTT
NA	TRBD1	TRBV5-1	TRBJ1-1	CASSLSFSWGQEFMNTEAFF	TGCGCCAGCAGCTTGTCTTTTTCGTGGGGACAGGAGTTCATGAACACTGAAGCTTTCTTT